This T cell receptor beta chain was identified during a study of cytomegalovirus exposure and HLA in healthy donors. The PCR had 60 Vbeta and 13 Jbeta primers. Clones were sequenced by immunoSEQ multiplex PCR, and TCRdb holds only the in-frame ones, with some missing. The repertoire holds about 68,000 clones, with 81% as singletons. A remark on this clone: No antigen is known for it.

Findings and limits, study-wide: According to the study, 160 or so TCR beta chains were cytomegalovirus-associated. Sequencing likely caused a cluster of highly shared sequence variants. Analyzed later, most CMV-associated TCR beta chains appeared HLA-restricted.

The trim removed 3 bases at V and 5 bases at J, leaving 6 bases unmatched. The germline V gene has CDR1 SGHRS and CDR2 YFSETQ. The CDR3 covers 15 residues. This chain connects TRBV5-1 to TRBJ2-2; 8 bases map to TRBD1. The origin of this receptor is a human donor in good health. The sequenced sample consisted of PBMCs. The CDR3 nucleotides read TGCGCCAGCAGCTCTGGACAGGGTGGGACCGGGGAGCTGTTTTTT. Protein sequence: CASSSGQGGTGELFF. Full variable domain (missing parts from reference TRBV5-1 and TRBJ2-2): KAGVTQTPRYLIKTRGQQVTLSCSPISGHRSVSWYQQTPGQGLQFLFEYFSETQRNKGNFPGRFSGRQFSNSRSEMNVSTLELGDSALYLCASSSGQGGTGELFFGEGSRLTVL.